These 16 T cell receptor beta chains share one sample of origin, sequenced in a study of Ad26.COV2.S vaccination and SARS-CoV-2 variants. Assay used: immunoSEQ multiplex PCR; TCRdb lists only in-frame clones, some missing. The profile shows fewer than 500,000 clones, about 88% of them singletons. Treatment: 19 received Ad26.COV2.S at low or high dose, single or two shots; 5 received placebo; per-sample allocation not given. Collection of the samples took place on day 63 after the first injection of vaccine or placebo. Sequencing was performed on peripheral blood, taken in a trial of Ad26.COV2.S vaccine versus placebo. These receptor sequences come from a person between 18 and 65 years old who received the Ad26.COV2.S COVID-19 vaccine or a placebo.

The CDR3 DNA sequence: TGTGCCAGCAGACCCGAGGGGGGGCCTAACTATGGCTACACCTTC. Amino acid sequence: CASRPEGGPNYGYTF. This sequence joins TRBV6-5 and TRBJ1-2, with D possibly matching TRBD1 (6 bases). The CDR3 is 15 amino acids. V was clipped by 6 bases and J by 0 bases, with 14 bases between them. Germline lookup yields CDR1 MNHEY and CDR2 SVGAGI.

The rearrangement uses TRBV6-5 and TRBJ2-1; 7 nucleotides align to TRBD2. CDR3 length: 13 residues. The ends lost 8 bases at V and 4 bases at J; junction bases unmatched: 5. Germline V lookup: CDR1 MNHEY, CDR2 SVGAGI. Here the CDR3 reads CASRSGTYNEQFF. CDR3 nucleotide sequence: TGTGCCAGCCGAAGCGGGACGTACAATGAGCAGTTCTTC.

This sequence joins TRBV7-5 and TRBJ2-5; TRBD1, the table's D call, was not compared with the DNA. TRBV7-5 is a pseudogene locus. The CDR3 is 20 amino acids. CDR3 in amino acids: CARSLNRDRAGPSPPETQYF. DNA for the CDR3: TGTGCCAGAAGCTTAAACCGGGACAGGGCCGGGCCCTCGCCGCCAGAGACCCAGTACTTC.

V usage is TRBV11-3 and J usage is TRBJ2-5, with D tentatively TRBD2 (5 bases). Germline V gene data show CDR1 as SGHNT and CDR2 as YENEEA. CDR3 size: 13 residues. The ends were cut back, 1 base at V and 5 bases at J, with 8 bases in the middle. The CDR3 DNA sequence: TGTGCCAGCAGCTTAGGGGAGCTGGAGACCCAGTACTTC. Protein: CASSLGELETQYF.

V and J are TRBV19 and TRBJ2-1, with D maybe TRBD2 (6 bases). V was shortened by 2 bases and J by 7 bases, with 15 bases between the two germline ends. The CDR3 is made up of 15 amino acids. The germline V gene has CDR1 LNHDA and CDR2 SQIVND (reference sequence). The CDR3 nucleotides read TGTGCCAGTAGTATAACCGGGGGTTCGGGTAATGAGCAGTTCTTC. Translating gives CASSITGGSGNEQFF.

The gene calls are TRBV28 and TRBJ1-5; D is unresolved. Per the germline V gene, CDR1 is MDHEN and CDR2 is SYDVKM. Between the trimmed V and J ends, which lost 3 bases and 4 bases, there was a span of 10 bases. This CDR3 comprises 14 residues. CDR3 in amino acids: CASSFFIQNQPQHF. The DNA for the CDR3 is TGTGCCAGCAGTTTTTTTATCCAGAATCAGCCCCAGCATTTT.

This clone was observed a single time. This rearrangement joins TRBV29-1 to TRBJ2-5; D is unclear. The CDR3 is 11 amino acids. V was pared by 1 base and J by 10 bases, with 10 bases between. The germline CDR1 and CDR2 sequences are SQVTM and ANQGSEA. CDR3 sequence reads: CSVEGRWGQYF. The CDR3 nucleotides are TGCAGCGTTGAAGGGCGATGGGGCCAGTACTTC.

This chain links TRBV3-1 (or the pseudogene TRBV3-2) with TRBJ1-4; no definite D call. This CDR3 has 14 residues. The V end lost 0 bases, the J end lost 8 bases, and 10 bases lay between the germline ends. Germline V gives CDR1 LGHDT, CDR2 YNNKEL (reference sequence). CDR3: CASSQDLGREKLFF. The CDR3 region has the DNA TGTGCCAGCAGCCAAGATCTTGGAAGGGAAAAACTGTTTTTT.

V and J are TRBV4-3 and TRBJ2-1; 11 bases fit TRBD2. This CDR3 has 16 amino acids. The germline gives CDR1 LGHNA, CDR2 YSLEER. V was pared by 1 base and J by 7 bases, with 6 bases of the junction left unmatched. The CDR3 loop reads CASSQVAGGLGNEQFF. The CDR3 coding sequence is TGCGCCAGCAGCCAAGTAGCGGGAGGGTTAGGAAATGAGCAGTTCTTC.

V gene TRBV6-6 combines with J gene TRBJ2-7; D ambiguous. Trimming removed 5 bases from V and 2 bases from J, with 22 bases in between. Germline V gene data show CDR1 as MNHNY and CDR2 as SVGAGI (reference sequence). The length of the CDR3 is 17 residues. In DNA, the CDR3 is TGTGCCAGCAGTCAGGACGGTCATTACTTGACCCCCTACGAGCAGTACTTC. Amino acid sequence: CASSQDGHYLTPYEQYF.

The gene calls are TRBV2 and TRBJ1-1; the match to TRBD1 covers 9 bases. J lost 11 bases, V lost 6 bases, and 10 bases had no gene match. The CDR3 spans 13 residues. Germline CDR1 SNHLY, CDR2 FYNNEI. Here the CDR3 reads CASRPTGGNAAFF. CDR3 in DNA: TGTGCCAGCAGACCCACAGGGGGCAACGCGGCTTTCTTT.

The CDR3 sequence: CASSRRTSGRLGHGELFF. The CDR3 bases are TGTGCCAGCAGCCGGCGGACTAGCGGGAGGCTAGGGCACGGGGAGCTGTTTTTT. The J gene is TRBJ2-2, the V gene TRBV7-2; TRBD2 agrees at 14 bases. V shed 5 bases, J shed 7 bases, and the junction held 12 bases outside the gene matches. CDR3 size: 18 residues. CDR1 SGHTA and CDR2 FQGNSA come from the germline V gene.

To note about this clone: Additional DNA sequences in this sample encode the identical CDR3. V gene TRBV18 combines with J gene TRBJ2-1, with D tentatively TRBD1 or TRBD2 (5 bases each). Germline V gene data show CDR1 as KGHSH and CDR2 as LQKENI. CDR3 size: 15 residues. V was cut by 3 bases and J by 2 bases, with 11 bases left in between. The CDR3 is CASSPPGRTYNEQFF. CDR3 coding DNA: TGTGCCAGCTCACCCCCGGGACGGACCTACAATGAGCAGTTCTTC.

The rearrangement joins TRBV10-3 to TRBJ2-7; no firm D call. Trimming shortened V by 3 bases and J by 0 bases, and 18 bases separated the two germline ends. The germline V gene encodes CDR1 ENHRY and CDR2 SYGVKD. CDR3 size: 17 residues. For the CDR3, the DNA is TGTGCCATCAGTGATCTCCCCATCGCCAGTTCCTCCTACGAGCAGTACGTC. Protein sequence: CAISDLPIASSSYEQYV.

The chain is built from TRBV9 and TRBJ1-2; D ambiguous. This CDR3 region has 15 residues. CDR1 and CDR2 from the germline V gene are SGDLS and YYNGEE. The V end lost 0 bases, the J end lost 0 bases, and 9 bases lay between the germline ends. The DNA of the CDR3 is TGTGCCAGCAGCGTAGGGCTAAGCACTAACTATGGCTACACCTTC. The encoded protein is CASSVGLSTNYGYTF.

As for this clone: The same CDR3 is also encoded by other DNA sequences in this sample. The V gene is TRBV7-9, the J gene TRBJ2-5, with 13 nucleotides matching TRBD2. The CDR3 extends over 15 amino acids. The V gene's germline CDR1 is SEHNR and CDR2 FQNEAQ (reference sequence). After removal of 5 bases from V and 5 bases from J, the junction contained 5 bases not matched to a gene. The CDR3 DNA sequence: TGTGCCAGCAGCCCGGGACTAGCGGGGTGGGAGACCCAGTACTTC. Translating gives CASSPGLAGWETQYF.